Shown below are 15 T cell receptor beta chains from a single sample sequenced in a study of T cells after yellow fever vaccination. TCRdb re-derived calls from the 5' RACE reads in MiXCR, one entry per CDR3 protein. The sample has 510,000 or so distinct CDR3 sequences; roughly 21% are singletons. This specimen consisted of PBMCs, obtained 15 days after the yellow fever booster vaccination. These receptor sequences come from a man aged 30-40 years who received the YFV17D yellow fever vaccine.

The chain employs TRBV29-1 and TRBJ2-1, with no clear D. The CDR3 contains 14 residues. V lost 3 bases and J 3 bases, leaving 12 bases between the germline ends. CDR1 SQVTM and CDR2 ANQGSEA come from the germline V gene. CDR3 DNA: TGCAGCGTTGATATCGGTCTGGTCTACAATGAGCAGTTCTTC. Residues: CSVDIGLVYNEQFF.

This clonotype showed up just a few times. The chain couples TRBV7-2 to TRBJ1-1; no firm D call. Germline V gives CDR1 SGHTA, CDR2 FQGNSA. This CDR3 comprises 16 residues. Between the trimmed V and J ends, which lost 2 bases and 1 base, there was a span of 14 bases. CDR3 DNA sequence: TGTGCCAGCAGCTTACAAGGCAGGCTAGGGAACACTGAAGCTTTCTTT. Translated: CASSLQGRLGNTEAFF.

This clonotype has a count of ten or more. The chain is built from TRBV18 and TRBJ2-7; 8 nucleotides agree with TRBD1. Germline V gives CDR1 KGHSH, CDR2 LQKENI. The CDR3 runs to 14 residues. Trimming at V came to 0 bases and at J to 7 bases, leaving 5 bases not matched to a gene. DNA of the CDR3: TGTGCCAGCTCACCACCACAGGGGGTAAGGGAGCAGTACTTC. Protein product: CASSPPQGVREQYF.

The sample holds a few counts of this clonotype. CDR3 region: CATSPGQGGKETQYF. CDR3 coding DNA: TGTGCCACCAGCCCGGGACAGGGAGGGAAAGAGACCCAGTACTTC. V gene TRBV15 combines with J gene TRBJ2-5, with 9 bases lining up with TRBD1. Germline CDR1 reads LNHNV; CDR2 reads YYDKDF (reference sequence). The CDR3 is 15 amino acids. The V segment lost 5 bases and the J segment 3 bases; nucleotides outside the gene matches: 7.

V is TRBV12-3 or TRBV12-4 and J is TRBJ2-1; 15 bases map to TRBD2. V lost 0 bases, J lost 0 bases, and 6 bases stayed unmatched. The CDR3 is 20 amino acids. The CDR3 DNA follows: TGTGCCAGCAGTTTAGCACCCGGGACTAGCGGGAGGAGCTCCTACAATGAGCAGTTCTTC. Its protein product is CASSLAPGTSGRSSYNEQFF.

V is TRBV10-3 and J is TRBJ2-7, with TRBD1 matching over 7 bases. The CDR3 has 12 amino acids. Germline trimming cut 10 bases from V and 3 bases from J; bases unmatched to any gene: 6. CDR1 is ENHRY, CDR2 SYGVKD, per germline. The CDR3, as DNA: TGTGCCACCCGGGACAGCTTCTACGAGCAGTACTTC. It encodes CATRDSFYEQYF.

The chain joins TRBV7-6 to TRBJ2-3; TRBD2 aligns across 9 bases. CDR1 is SGHVS and CDR2 is FNYEAQ in the germline V gene. Germline trimming cut 3 bases from V and 4 bases from J; bases unmatched to any gene: 5. The CDR3 is 15 residues long. Here the CDR3 reads CASSFGGRAPDTQYF. Here the CDR3 DNA reads TGTGCCAGCAGCTTTGGCGGGAGGGCACCAGATACGCAGTATTTT.

This chain links TRBV2 with TRBJ2-1; possible D gene TRBD1, 10 bases. The CDR3 consists of 16 residues. From germline, CDR1 is SNHLY and CDR2 FYNNEI. V was cut by 5 bases and J by 8 bases, with 22 bases left in between. CDR3 region: CASSSSGTGAWDEQFF. DNA of the CDR3: TGTGCCAGCAGTTCTAGCGGGACAGGGGCATGGGATGAGCAGTTCTTC.

V gene TRBV14 combines with J gene TRBJ2-7, with 9 bases fitting TRBD1. Germline lookup yields CDR1 SGHDN and CDR2 FVKESK. CDR3 length: 15 amino acids. The V segment lost 2 bases and the J segment 2 bases; nucleotides outside the gene matches: 4. The CDR3 DNA follows: TGTGCCAGCAGCCAACGTAGACAGGGGGCCTACGAGCAGTACTTC. It is translated as CASSQRRQGAYEQYF.

This clonotype showed up just a few times. The chain links TRBV5-1 to TRBJ2-3; either TRBD1 or TRBD2 may fit D (5 bases each). Germline CDR1 SGHRS, CDR2 YFSETQ. The CDR3 has 15 residues. Trimming pared 2 bases from V and 1 base from J, leaving 11 bases between. In DNA, the CDR3 is TGCGCCAGCAGCTTCCGGGACGGACGCACAGATACGCAGTATTTT. It is translated as CASSFRDGRTDTQYF.

This clonotype has a handful of counts. The V call is TRBV5-6, the J call TRBJ2-2; D might be TRBD1 (5 bases). CDR3 length: 15 residues. V lost 6 bases to trimming and J lost 4 bases, with 16 bases between them. Germline V lookup: CDR1 SGHDT, CDR2 YYEEEE. CDR3 in amino acids: CASKGEGALTGELFF. In DNA form, the CDR3 reads TGTGCCAGCAAAGGGGAAGGGGCACTCACCGGGGAGCTGTTTTTT. The full variable domain, with the rest looked up from reference TRBV5-6 and TRBJ2-2, is DAGVTQSPTHLIKTRGQQVTLRCSPKSGHDTVSWYQQALGQGPQFIFQYYEEEERQRGNFPDRFSGHQFPNYSSELNVNALLLGDSALYLCASKGEGALTGELFFGEGSRLTVL.

This clonotype was detected only a few times. The V gene is TRBV7-3, the J gene TRBJ2-3; D unresolved. Trimming took 6 bases from V and 5 from J, leaving 12 bases between them. Germline lookup yields CDR1 SGHTA and CDR2 FQGTGA. There are 13 residues in the CDR3. This CDR3 is CASSKGVKDTQYF. The CDR3 DNA follows: TGTGCCAGCAGTAAAGGAGTCAAAGATACGCAGTATTTT.

The gene calls are TRBV20-1 and TRBJ2-7; 14 positions agree with TRBD2. Trimming removed 3 bases from V and 4 bases from J; junction bases left unmatched: 5. The CDR3 sequence is 15 residues long. CDR1 and CDR2 from the germline V gene are DFQATT and SNEGSKA (reference sequence). CDR3 nucleotide sequence: TGCAGTGCTAGCCCCGGGACTAGCGGGAGTTACGAGCAGTACTTC. Protein product: CSASPGTSGSYEQYF.

This rearrangement joins TRBV4-3 to TRBJ2-7, with TRBD1 as a possible D gene (5 bases). The germline V gene encodes CDR1 LGHNA and CDR2 YSLEER. The V gene lost 1 base and the J gene lost 2 bases, with 15 bases spanning the gap. There are 16 residues in the CDR3. The CDR3 coding sequence is TGCGCCAGCAGCCAAGCTGCCAGGGCGGACGCCTACGAGCAGTACTTC. It specifies CASSQAARADAYEQYF.

The V gene is TRBV19, the J gene TRBJ2-7; 8 nucleotides align to TRBD1. Germline CDR1 is LNHDA and CDR2 is SQIVND (reference sequence). CDR3 size: 13 residues. V shed 10 bases, J shed 7 bases, and the junction held 12 bases outside the gene matches. CDR3 coding DNA: TGTGCCACCCGGGGACAGGCTTCTTATGAGCAGTACTTC. Translated, it gives CATRGQASYEQYF.